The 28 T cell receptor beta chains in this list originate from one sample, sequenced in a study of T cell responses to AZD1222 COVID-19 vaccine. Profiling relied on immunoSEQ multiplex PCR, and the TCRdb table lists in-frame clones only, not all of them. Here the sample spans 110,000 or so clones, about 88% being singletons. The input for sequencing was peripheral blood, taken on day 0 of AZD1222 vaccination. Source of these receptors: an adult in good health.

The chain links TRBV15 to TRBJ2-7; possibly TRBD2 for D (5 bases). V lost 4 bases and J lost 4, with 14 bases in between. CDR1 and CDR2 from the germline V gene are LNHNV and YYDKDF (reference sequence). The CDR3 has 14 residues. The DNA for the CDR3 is TGTGCCACCAGCAAGGACCTTCGGGGTTACGAGCAGTACTTC. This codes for CATSKDLRGYEQYF.

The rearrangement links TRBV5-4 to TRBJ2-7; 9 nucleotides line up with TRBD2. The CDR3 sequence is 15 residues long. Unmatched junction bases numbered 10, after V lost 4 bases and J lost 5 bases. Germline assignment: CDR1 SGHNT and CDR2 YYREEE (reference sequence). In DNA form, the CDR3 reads TGTGCCAGCAGCCATCGTCGGGCGGGGGGGGACGAGCAGTACTTC. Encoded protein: CASSHRRAGGDEQYF.

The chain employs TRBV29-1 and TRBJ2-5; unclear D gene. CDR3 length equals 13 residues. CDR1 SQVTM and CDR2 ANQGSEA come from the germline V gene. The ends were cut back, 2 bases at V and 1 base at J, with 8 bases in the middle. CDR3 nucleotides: TGCAGCGTTGAAATAACACCCCAAGAGACCCAGTACTTC. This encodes CSVEITPQETQYF.

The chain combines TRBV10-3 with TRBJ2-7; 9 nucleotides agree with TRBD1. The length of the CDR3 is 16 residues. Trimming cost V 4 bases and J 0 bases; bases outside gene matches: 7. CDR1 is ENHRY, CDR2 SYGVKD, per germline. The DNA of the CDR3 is TGTGCCATCAGTGGCACCGGGACAGGGCTCTCCTACGAGCAGTACGTC. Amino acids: CAISGTGTGLSYEQYV.

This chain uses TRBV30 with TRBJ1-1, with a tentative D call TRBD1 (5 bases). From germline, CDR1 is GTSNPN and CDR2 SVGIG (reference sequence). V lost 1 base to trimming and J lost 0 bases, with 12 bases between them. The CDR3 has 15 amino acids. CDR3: CAWSGSQGMNTEAFF. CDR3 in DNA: TGTGCCTGGAGTGGATCTCAGGGCATGAACACTGAAGCTTTCTTT.

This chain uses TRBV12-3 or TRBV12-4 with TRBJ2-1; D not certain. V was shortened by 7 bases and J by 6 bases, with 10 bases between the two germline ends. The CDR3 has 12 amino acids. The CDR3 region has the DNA TGTGCCAGCACACGTTCCCCCAATGAGCAGTTCTTC. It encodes CASTRSPNEQFF.

CDR3 DNA sequence: TGTGCCAGCAGTCGGACTAGCGGGAACACCGGGGAGCTGTTTTTT. Residues: CASSRTSGNTGELFF. The chain links TRBV6-5 to TRBJ2-2, with TRBD2 matching over 10 bases. J lost 1 base, V lost 5 bases, and 1 base had no gene match. The CDR3 is made up of 15 amino acids. The germline gives CDR1 MNHEY, CDR2 SVGAGI.

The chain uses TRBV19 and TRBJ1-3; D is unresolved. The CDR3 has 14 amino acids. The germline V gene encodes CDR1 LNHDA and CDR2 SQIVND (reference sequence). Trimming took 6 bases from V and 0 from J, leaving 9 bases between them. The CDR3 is CASSQVLSGNTIYF. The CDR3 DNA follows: TGTGCCAGTAGCCAGGTCCTCTCTGGAAACACCATATATTTT.

CDR3 sequence (DNA): TGCAGCGTTGTCGGTAACTCCTACGAGCAGTACTTC. Translation gives CSVVGNSYEQYF. The rearrangement uses TRBV29-1 and TRBJ2-7; D is undetermined. V was trimmed by 4 bases and J by 0 bases, leaving 7 bases between them. The CDR3 is 12 residues long. Germline V gene data show CDR1 as SQVTM and CDR2 as ANQGSEA.

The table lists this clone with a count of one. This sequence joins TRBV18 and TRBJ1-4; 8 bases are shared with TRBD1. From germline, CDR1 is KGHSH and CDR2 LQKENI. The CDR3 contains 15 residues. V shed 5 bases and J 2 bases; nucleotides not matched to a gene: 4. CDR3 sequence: CASSTSGGTNEKLFF. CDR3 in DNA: TGTGCCAGCTCAACTTCAGGGGGCACTAATGAAAAACTGTTTTTT.

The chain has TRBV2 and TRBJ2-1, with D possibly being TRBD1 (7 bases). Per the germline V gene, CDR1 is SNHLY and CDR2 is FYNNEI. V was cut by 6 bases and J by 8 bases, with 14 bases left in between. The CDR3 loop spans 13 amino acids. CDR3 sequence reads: CASSPTRGHEQFF. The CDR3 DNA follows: TGTGCCAGCAGCCCGACTAGGGGGCATGAGCAGTTCTTC.

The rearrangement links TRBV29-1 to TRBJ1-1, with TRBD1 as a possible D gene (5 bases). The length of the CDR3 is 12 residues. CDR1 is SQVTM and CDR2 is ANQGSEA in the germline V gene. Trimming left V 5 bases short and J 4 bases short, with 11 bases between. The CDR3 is CSVNNGGTEAFF. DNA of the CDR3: TGCAGCGTTAACAACGGGGGCACTGAAGCTTTCTTT. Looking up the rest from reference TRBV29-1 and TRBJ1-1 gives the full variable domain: SAVISQKPSRDICQRGTSLTIQCQVDSQVTMMFWYRQQPGQSLTLIATANQGSEATYESGFVIDKFPISRPNLTFSTLTVSNMSPEDSSIYLCSVNNGGTEAFFGQGTRLTVV.

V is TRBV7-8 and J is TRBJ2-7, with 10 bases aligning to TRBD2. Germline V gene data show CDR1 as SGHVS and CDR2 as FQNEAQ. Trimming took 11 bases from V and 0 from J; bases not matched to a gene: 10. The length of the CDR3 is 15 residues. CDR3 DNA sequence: TGTGCCCTTACTAGCGGGAACCTAAGCTCCTACGAGCAGTACGTC. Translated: CALTSGNLSSYEQYV.

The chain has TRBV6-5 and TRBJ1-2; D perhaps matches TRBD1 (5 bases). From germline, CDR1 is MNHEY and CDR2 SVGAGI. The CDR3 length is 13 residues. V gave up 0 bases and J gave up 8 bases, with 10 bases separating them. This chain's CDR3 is CASSYSRGAGYTF. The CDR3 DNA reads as TGTGCCAGCAGTTACTCGAGAGGGGCCGGCTACACCTTC.

CDR3 in DNA: TGTGCCAGCAGCTTGGGGAACGGCTACGAGCAGTACTTC. It specifies CASSLGNGYEQYF. This sequence joins TRBV5-4 and TRBJ2-7; D ambiguous. The V and J ends lost 0 bases and 3 bases respectively, with 7 bases between them. The germline V gene encodes CDR1 SGHNT and CDR2 YYREEE (reference sequence). The CDR3 is 13 amino acids. Filled out from reference TRBV5-4 and TRBJ2-7, the complete variable domain reads ETGVTQSPTHLIKTRGQQVTLRCSSQSGHNTVSWYQQALGQGPQFIFQYYREEENGRGNFPPRFSGLQFPNYSSELNVNALELDDSALYLCASSLGNGYEQYFGPGTRLTVT.

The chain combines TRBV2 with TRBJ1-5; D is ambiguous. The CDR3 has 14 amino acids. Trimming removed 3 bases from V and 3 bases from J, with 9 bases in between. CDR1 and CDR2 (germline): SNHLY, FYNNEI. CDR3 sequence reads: CASSDRVSNQPQHF. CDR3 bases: TGTGCCAGCAGTGATAGGGTGTCCAATCAGCCCCAGCATTTT. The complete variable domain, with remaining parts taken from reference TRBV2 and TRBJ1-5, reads EPEVTQTPSHQVTQMGQEVILRCVPISNHLYFYWYRQILGQKVEFLVSFYNNEISEKSEIFDDQFSVERPDGSNFTLKIRSTKLEDSAMYFCASSDRVSNQPQHFGDGTRLSIL.

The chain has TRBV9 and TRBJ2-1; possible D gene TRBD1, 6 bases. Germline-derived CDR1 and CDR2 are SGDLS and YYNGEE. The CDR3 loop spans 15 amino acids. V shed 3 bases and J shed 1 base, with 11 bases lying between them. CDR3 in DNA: TGTGCCAGCAGCGCAGGGGTAGGGTCCTACAATGAGCAGTTCTTC. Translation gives CASSAGVGSYNEQFF.

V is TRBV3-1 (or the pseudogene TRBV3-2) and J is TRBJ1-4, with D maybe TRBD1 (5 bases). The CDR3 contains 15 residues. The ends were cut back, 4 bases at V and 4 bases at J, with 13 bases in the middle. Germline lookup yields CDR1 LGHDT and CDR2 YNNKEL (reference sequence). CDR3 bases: TGTGCCAGCAGCCGGGGGGGATCACATAATGAAAAACTGTTTTTT. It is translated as CASSRGGSHNEKLFF.

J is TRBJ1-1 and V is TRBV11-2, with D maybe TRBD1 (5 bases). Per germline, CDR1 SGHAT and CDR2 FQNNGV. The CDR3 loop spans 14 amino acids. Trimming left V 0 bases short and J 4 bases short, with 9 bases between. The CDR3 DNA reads TGTGCCAGCAGCTTAGATTCCCAGGGCACTGAAGCTTTCTTT. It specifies CASSLDSQGTEAFF.

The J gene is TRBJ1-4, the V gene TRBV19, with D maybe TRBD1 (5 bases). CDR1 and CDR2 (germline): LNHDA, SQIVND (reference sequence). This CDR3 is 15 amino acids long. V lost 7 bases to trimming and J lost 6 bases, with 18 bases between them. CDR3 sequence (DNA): TGTGCCAGTACGTGGACACAACTTGGAGATGAAAAACTGTTTTTT. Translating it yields CASTWTQLGDEKLFF.

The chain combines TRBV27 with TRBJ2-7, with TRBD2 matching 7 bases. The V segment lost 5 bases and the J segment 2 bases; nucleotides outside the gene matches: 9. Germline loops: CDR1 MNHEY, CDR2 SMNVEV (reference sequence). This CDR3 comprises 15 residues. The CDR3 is CASSLSAGNPYEQYV. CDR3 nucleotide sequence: TGTGCCAGCAGTCTTTCAGCGGGAAACCCCTACGAGCAGTACGTC.

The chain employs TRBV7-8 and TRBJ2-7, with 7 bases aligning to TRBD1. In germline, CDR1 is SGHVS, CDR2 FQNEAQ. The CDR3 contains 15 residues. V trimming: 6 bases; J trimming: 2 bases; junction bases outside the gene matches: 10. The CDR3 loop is CASSYSTGRAYEQYF. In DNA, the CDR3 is TGTGCCAGCAGTTATTCGACAGGGCGAGCCTACGAGCAGTACTTC.

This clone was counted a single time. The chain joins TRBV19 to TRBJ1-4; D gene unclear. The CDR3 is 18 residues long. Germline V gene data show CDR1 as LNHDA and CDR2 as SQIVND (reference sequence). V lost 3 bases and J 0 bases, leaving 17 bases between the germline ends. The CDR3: CASSIRGFGGSTNEKLFF. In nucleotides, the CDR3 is TGTGCCAGTAGTATTAGAGGGTTCGGAGGTTCAACTAATGAAAAACTGTTTTTT. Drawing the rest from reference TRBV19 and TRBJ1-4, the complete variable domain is DGGITQSPKYLFRKEGQNVTLSCEQNLNHDAMYWYRQDPGQGLRLIYYSQIVNDFQKGDIAEGYSVSREKKESFPLTVTSAQKNPTAFYLCASSIRGFGGSTNEKLFFGSGTQLSVL.

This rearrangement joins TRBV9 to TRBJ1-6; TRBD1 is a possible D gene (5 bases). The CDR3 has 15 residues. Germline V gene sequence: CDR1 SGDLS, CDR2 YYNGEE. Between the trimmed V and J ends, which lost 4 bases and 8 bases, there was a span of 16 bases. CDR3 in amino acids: CASSPRVGADSPLHF. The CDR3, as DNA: TGTGCCAGCAGCCCCCGAGTAGGGGCCGATTCACCCCTCCACTTT.

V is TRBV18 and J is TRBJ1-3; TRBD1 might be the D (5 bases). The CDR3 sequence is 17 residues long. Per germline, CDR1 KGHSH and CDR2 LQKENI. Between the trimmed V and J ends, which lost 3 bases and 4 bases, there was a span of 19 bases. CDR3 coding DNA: TGTGCCAGCTCACCGGTGGGGACGGCCGGCACGGGAAACACCATATATTTT. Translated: CASSPVGTAGTGNTIYF.

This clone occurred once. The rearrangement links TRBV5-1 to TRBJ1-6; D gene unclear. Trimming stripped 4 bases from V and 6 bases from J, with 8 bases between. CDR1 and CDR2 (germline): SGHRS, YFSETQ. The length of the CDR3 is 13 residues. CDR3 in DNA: TGCGCCAGCAGCCTTCAGCTTAATTCACCCCTCCACTTT. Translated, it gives CASSLQLNSPLHF.

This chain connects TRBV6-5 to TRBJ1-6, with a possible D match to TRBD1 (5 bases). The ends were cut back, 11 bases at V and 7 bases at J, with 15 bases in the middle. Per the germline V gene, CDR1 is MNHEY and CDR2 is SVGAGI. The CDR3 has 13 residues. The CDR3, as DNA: TGTGCCTCGAGGGCGACAGAAAATTCACCCCTCCACTTT. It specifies CASRATENSPLHF.

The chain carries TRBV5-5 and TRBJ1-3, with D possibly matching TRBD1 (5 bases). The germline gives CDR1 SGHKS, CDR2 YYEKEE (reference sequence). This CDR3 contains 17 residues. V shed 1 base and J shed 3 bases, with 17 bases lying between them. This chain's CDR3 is CASSLSPPPGDGNTIYF. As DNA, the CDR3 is TGTGCCAGCAGCTTGTCCCCACCGCCGGGGGATGGAAACACCATATATTTT. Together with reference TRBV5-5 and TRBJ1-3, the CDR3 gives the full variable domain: DAGVTQSPTHLIKTRGQQVTLRCSPISGHKSVSWYQQVLGQGPQFIFQYYEKEERGRGNFPDRFSARQFPNYSSELNVNALLLGDSALYLCASSLSPPPGDGNTIYFGEGSWLTVV.